The 30 T cell receptor beta chains in this list originate from one sample, sequenced in a study of CD8 T cells in ankylosing spondylitis. Each CDR3 protein gets one entry after TCRdb re-called the 5' RACE reads with MiXCR. There are about 400,000 distinct CDR3 sequences in the sample; approximately 22% occur only once, and approximately 14% lies in the top ten. The sequenced sample was blood, either unsorted or a sorted T cell fraction (not recorded which). Every receptor here comes from a male donor with ankylosing spondylitis or in good health (not recorded which).

This clonotype was detected only a few times. J is TRBJ2-1 and V is TRBV28; D is unclear. V lost 1 base and J lost 2, with 9 bases in between. This CDR3 has 15 amino acids. Germline V gene lookup returns CDR1 MDHEN and CDR2 SYDVKM. The CDR3 sequence is CASSLFRQAYNEQFF. DNA for the CDR3: TGTGCCAGCAGTTTATTCAGACAAGCCTACAATGAGCAGTTCTTC.

This clonotype showed up just a few times. The chain carries TRBV5-8 and TRBJ2-3; no reliable D call. Germline V gives CDR1 SGHTS, CDR2 YDEGEE. Trimming stripped 3 bases from V and 14 bases from J, with 10 bases between. The CDR3 runs 10 residues. CDR3 bases: TGTGCCAGCAGCTCCCCTCTAGGGTATTTT. Encoded protein: CASSSPLGYF.

This chain joins TRBV12-3 or TRBV12-4 and TRBJ2-5; D unresolved. V gave up 1 base and J gave up 2 bases, with 8 bases separating them. This CDR3 comprises 14 residues. CDR3 DNA: TGTGCCAGCAGTTTAGAGAACAGTCAAGAGACCCAGTACTTC. Protein: CASSLENSQETQYF.

The chain combines TRBV4-1 with TRBJ2-3, with D tentatively TRBD2 (7 bases). CDR3 length: 14 residues. Germline CDR1 is MGHRA and CDR2 is YSYEKL. V lost 0 bases and J lost 8, with 12 bases in between. CDR3 protein: CASSQESGGGTQYF. The DNA for the CDR3 is TGCGCCAGCAGCCAAGAGTCGGGGGGCGGTACGCAGTATTTT.

Worth noting for this clonotype: The germline gene is not matched at one end of the junction; a read error may be the cause. The chain links TRBV11-2 to TRBJ2-1; D gene ambiguous. The CDR3 contains 16 residues. Germline V CDR1 and CDR2: SGHAT, FQNNGV. CDR3 sequence: CASSLVLGFSYNEQFF. The CDR3 DNA sequence: TGTGCCAGCAGTTTAGTCTTGGGGTTTTCCTACAATGAGCAGTTCTTC.

This clonotype was counted between two and nine times. J is TRBJ2-7 and V is TRBV7-9, with 8 bases aligning to TRBD2. Trimming took 4 bases from V and 3 from J; bases not matched to a gene: 8. Germline CDR1 reads SEHNR; CDR2 reads FQNEAQ (reference sequence). This CDR3 has 15 residues. The CDR3, as DNA: TGTGCCAGCAGCTCAGAAACTAGCGGAGACTACGAGCAGTACTTC. Its translation is CASSSETSGDYEQYF.

The chain joins TRBV4-2 to TRBJ1-5, with D unresolved. Germline V gene sequence: CDR1 LGHNA, CDR2 YNFKEQ. Trimming cost V 7 bases and J 0 bases, with 34 bases left between them. This CDR3 has 22 residues. The chain's CDR3 is CASTRRAFGTRVPLYSNQPQHF. The CDR3, as DNA: TGTGCCAGCACCCGTAGGGCCTTCGGAACAAGAGTCCCCCTTTATAGCAATCAGCCCCAGCATTTT.

CDR3 DNA sequence: TGTGGGGGTGAGACCCAGTACTTC. Translation gives CGGETQYF. V and J are TRBV7-2 and TRBJ2-5; D call uncertain. This CDR3 is built from 8 residues. Germline values: CDR1 SGHTA, CDR2 FQGNSA.

The rearrangement joins TRBV6-5 to TRBJ2-2; maybe TRBD1 (6 bases). Germline-derived CDR1 and CDR2 are MNHEY and SVGAGI. This CDR3 comprises 13 residues. Deletions cut 2 bases from V and 10 bases from J, with 11 bases between. CDR3 DNA: TGTGCCAGCAGTTACCGACAGGACACGGAGCTGTTTTTT. Translation gives CASSYRQDTELFF.

This clonotype was picked up a small number of times. V usage is TRBV10-3 and J usage is TRBJ2-2; 8 bases fit TRBD1. The V and J ends lost 3 bases and 1 base, in that order; junction bases with no gene match: 1. CDR1 ENHRY and CDR2 SYGVKD come from the germline V gene. CDR3 length: 15 residues. The CDR3 nucleotides read TGTGCCATCAGTGACAGGGGGCGGAACACCGGGGAGCTGTTTTTT. Translation gives CAISDRGRNTGELFF.

Turning to this clonotype: The junction departs from the called germline gene at one end, perhaps through a read error. The chain is built from TRBV15 and TRBJ1-5; D is perhaps TRBD1 (5 bases). Germline CDR1 and CDR2: LNHNV and YYDKDF (reference sequence). The CDR3 covers 13 residues. In DNA, the CDR3 is TGTGCCCCCAGGGTTTGGTTCAATCAGCCCCAGCATTTT. This encodes CAPRVWFNQPQHF.

This chain links TRBV12-3 or TRBV12-4 with TRBJ2-1, with D hard to call. The CDR3 sequence is 12 residues long. The V end lost 3 bases, the J end lost 8 bases, and 8 bases lay between the germline ends. The CDR3 nucleotides are TGTGCCAGCAGTTTCCTCTCGGATGAGCAGTTCTTC. It yields the protein CASSFLSDEQFF.

This clonotype came up once. The V and J genes are TRBV14 and TRBJ2-5, with D maybe TRBD2 (5 bases). In germline, CDR1 is SGHDN, CDR2 FVKESK. V gave up 3 bases and J gave up 10 bases, with 24 bases separating them. The CDR3 covers 16 residues. The CDR3 region is CASSQDRGPSRWGQYF. CDR3 bases: TGTGCCAGCAGCCAGGATCGCGGGCCGAGCAGGTGGGGCCAGTACTTC.

J is TRBJ2-5 and V is TRBV9; D tentatively reads TRBD1 or TRBD2 (5 bases each). The CDR3 consists of 12 residues. The germline gives CDR1 SGDLS, CDR2 YYNGEE. V lost 3 bases and J 9 bases, leaving 12 bases between the germline ends. The DNA for the CDR3 is TGTGCCAGCAGCGGGGACGGTGGGGCCCAGTACTTC. The encoded protein is CASSGDGGAQYF.

V usage is TRBV5-1 and J usage is TRBJ2-2; 9 positions agree with TRBD1. This CDR3 contains 17 residues. V was pared by 4 bases and J by 0 bases, with 7 bases of the junction left unmatched. CDR1 is SGHRS, CDR2 YFSETQ, per germline. CDR3 bases: TGCGCCAGCAGCGAGGACAGGGGCCCTACGAACACCGGGGAGCTGTTTTTT. Its protein product is CASSEDRGPTNTGELFF.

This clonotype was recorded a few times. V is TRBV12-3 or TRBV12-4 and J is TRBJ2-1; D is unclear. The length of the CDR3 is 13 residues. V lost 1 base, J lost 6 bases, and 7 bases lay in between. The CDR3 is CASSLGPANEQFF. CDR3 DNA sequence: TGTGCCAGCAGTTTAGGCCCCGCCAATGAGCAGTTCTTC.

As for this clonotype: Sequence at one end of the junction differs from germline and may be a read error. The chain carries TRBV20-1 and TRBJ2-1; the D is unclear. The CDR3 spans 14 residues. CDR1 is DFQATT and CDR2 is SNEGSKA in the germline V gene (reference sequence). The CDR3 reads CSARGPLPPYEQFF. The CDR3 coding sequence is TGCAGTGCGAGAGGACCCCTCCCTCCCTATGAGCAGTTCTTC.

The V call is TRBV20-1, the J call TRBJ2-7, with D tentatively TRBD1 (5 bases). Trimming took off 6 bases at V and 7 bases at J, with 22 bases between the two ends. There are 14 residues in the CDR3. Germline CDR1 is DFQATT and CDR2 is SNEGSKA (reference sequence). The CDR3 coding sequence is TGCAGTGCACCCCCGGACATATACTTTGGGGAGCAGTACTTC. This codes for CSAPPDIYFGEQYF.

V and J are TRBV20-1 and TRBJ2-3, with 9 bases lining up with TRBD1. Germline values: CDR1 DFQATT, CDR2 SNEGSKA (reference sequence). J gave up 13 bases and V 2 bases, and 7 bases lay outside the gene matches. The CDR3 runs to 12 residues. The CDR3 DNA follows: TGCAGTGCTAGAATTAGGGACAGGGCCGAGTATTTT. Protein: CSARIRDRAEYF.

This clonotype was detected many times. This sequence joins TRBV4-1 and TRBJ2-2; D might be TRBD2 (6 bases). CDR3 size: 15 residues. Between the trimmed V and J ends, which lost 4 bases and 7 bases, there was a span of 16 bases. The germline V gene has CDR1 MGHRA and CDR2 YSYEKL. This CDR3 reads CASSPLSGRVGELFF. The CDR3 bases are TGCGCCAGCAGCCCATTGAGCGGGCGTGTCGGGGAGCTGTTTTTT.

The chain links TRBV2 to TRBJ1-1; D unclear. Germline V CDR1 and CDR2: SNHLY, FYNNEI. The V gene lost 0 bases and the J gene lost 3 bases, with 14 bases spanning the gap. The length of the CDR3 is 16 residues. The CDR3 here is CASSEALPARDTEAFF. The CDR3 DNA reads TGTGCCAGCAGTGAAGCGCTTCCAGCGCGGGACACTGAAGCTTTCTTT.

A few counts support this clonotype. CDR3 region: CASSPMGWGFSYNEQFF. Here the CDR3 DNA reads TGTGCCAGCAGCCCCATGGGGTGGGGGTTCTCCTACAATGAGCAGTTCTTC. The J gene is TRBJ2-1, the V gene TRBV11-1; D possibly uses TRBD1 or TRBD2 (5 bases each). The CDR3 runs 17 residues. Trimming cost V 5 bases and J 0 bases, with 17 bases left between them. Germline assignment: CDR1 SGHAT and CDR2 FQDESV (reference sequence). Based on the CDR3 plus reference TRBV11-1 and TRBJ2-1, the full variable domain is EAEVAQSPRYKITEKSQAVAFWCDPISGHATLYWYRQILGQGPELLVQFQDESVVDDSQLPKDRFSAERLKGVDSTLKIQPAELGDSAMYLCASSPMGWGFSYNEQFFGPGTRLTVL.

This clonotype was found a few times. CDR3 sequence reads: CASSAEGGPQHF. The CDR3 DNA reads TGTGCCAGCAGTGCTGAAGGGGGACCCCAGCATTTT. The chain employs TRBV12-3 or TRBV12-4 and TRBJ1-5; a weak D match, TRBD1 (6 bases). V was cut by 5 bases and J by 10 bases, with 12 bases left in between. There are 12 residues in the CDR3.

This clonotype was recorded a few times. The J gene is TRBJ2-5, the V gene TRBV7-9; D perhaps matches TRBD2 (5 bases). V lost 3 bases and J 4 bases, leaving 18 bases between the germline ends. Germline values: CDR1 SEHNR, CDR2 FQNEAQ (reference sequence). The CDR3 consists of 16 residues. This CDR3 reads CASSFLVGSSGETQYF. The CDR3 bases are TGTGCCAGCAGCTTCCTCGTAGGGAGTTCGGGAGAGACCCAGTACTTC.

This clonotype has a handful of counts. This chain connects TRBV9 to TRBJ1-1; D call uncertain. With 0 bases removed from V and 1 base from J, the gap between germline ends came to 10 bases. The CDR3 contains 15 residues. Germline V CDR1 and CDR2: SGDLS, YYNGEE. CDR3 sequence reads: CASSVVGRPNTEAFF. The CDR3 bases are TGTGCCAGCAGCGTAGTAGGGAGGCCGAACACTGAAGCTTTCTTT.

This chain connects TRBV6-2 or TRBV6-3 to TRBJ2-7; D is unresolved. Trimming took off 6 bases at V and 0 bases at J, with 9 bases between the two ends. The CDR3 sequence is 13 residues long. Germline CDR1 and CDR2: MNHEY and SVGEGT. The CDR3 DNA follows: TGTGCCAGCAGGCGACGGAGCTCCTACGAGCAGTACTTC. Its translation is CASRRRSSYEQYF.

This clonotype was found a few times. The chain is built from TRBV28 and TRBJ2-2; D might be TRBD2 (5 bases). Trimming cost V 7 bases and J 2 bases, with 11 bases left between them. The CDR3 runs 14 residues. Germline V gene data show CDR1 as MDHEN and CDR2 as SYDVKM. The CDR3 here is CASTRGFNTGELFF. The CDR3 nucleotides read TGTGCCAGCACCCGCGGGTTCAACACCGGGGAGCTGTTTTTT.

The rearrangement joins TRBV28 to TRBJ2-1, with D perhaps matching TRBD1 or TRBD2 (7 bases each). CDR3 length equals 16 residues. From germline, CDR1 is MDHEN and CDR2 SYDVKM. V lost 4 bases, J lost 6 bases, and 19 bases lay in between. The CDR3 here is CASSSGGGVLFNEQFF. The CDR3 DNA is TGTGCCAGCAGTTCAGGGGGGGGCGTACTGTTCAATGAGCAGTTCTTC.

The chain links TRBV28 to TRBJ2-7; D ambiguous. The V gene lost 1 base and the J gene lost 5 bases, with 6 bases spanning the gap. Germline loops: CDR1 MDHEN, CDR2 SYDVKM. This CDR3 spans 12 amino acids. CDR3 protein: CASSLFLNEQYF. CDR3 DNA: TGTGCCAGCAGTTTATTTCTAAACGAGCAGTACTTC.

The sample holds a few counts of this clonotype. This rearrangement joins TRBV12-3 or TRBV12-4 to TRBJ2-7; possibly TRBD1 for D (5 bases). This CDR3 has 14 amino acids. V was trimmed by 9 bases and J by 5 bases, leaving 20 bases between them. The CDR3 spells CARDNRAGFHEQYF. The DNA of the CDR3 is TGTGCCAGAGACAATAGGGCAGGGTTCCACGAGCAGTACTTC.